The present T cell receptor (beta chain) was sequenced within a study of T cell responses to AZD1222 COVID-19 vaccine (dated by TCRdb to the early 2020s). For the study in its entirety: TCR sequencing covered approximately 230 trial participants: some 210 given two doses of AZD1222 and around 26 given two doses of MenACWY control vaccine. Trial participants were enrolled by age into 18-55, 56-69 and 70-plus year subgroups, with around 140, 26 and 57 TCR-sequenced participants respectively.

The time point label for this specimen denotes: about 28 days (+/-7) after the second vaccine dose. AZD1222 recipients whose second dose came at about 4 weeks and those whose second dose came at about 12 weeks were combined into one group, since spike-specific TCR depth and breadth did not differ between the two schedules. Vaccinee samples were obtained from the UK trials COV001 and COV002, which included a single-blind randomized controlled phase 2/3 trial of AZD1222 (ChAdOx1 nCoV-19) in healthy adults. Trial participant PBMC samples were collected at day 0 and day 28 after the second dose for TCRbeta chain sequencing. From its cysteine to its phenylalanine, the CDR3 spans 15 amino acids. Only the CDR3 DNA stays, 45 bases, in frame from base 1. V is pruned by 6 bases and J by 4 bases, leaving 8 bases of the junction without a gene match. From a lookup of the germline V gene, CDR1 and CDR2 are KGHSH and LQKENI.

About this clone itself: The antigen it binds to is not known. It has no much larger one-base neighbor in the sample; base qualities were not kept.

Paper-wide results and their limitations: After two AZD1222 doses, both the breadth and the depth of spike-specific TCRs were significantly higher than at day 0 and than in MenACWY recipients. Epitopes outside the regions mutated in the B.1.351 and B.1.1.7 variants were reportedly recognized by nearly half of the unique spike-specific TCRs. Only a handful of AZD1222 recipients were SARS-CoV-2 seropositive at baseline, limiting conclusions about previously exposed vaccinees. The vaccine-associated CD4 TCRs covered the entire spike protein, and the dominant responses fell in regions 160-218 and 743-854. Participants were mostly white British and included more females than males, and it was suggested by the authors that clonal diversity may have been underestimated. No day 14 peak-response samples were available, so repertoires were characterized only after the peak T cell response. The 56-69-year group was small, and its depth increase did not reach significance, likely because of low power.

The CDR3 regions of human TCRbeta chains were analyzed by immunosequencing. The paper's processing steps were these. TCRs in the repertoires were compared against a reference library of SARS-CoV-2-specific TCRs that had been generated with the MIRA antigen-specificity platform. Breadth was defined as the fraction of unique TCRs that were SARS-CoV-2-associated, and depth was defined as the fraction of total T cells that were SARS-CoV-2-associated. Using the MIRA data, each spike-specific TCR was assigned both to the spike region to which the TCR was reactive and to a CD4 or CD8 class. Log10-transformed breadth and depth values were compared by one-way ANOVA with Sidak's multiple comparisons tests. The table comes from immuneACCESS by way of TCRdb, which keeps in-frame sequences with V and J called. Part of the clones is missing from these tables; in studies checked, under half for an unresolved V gene and the rest for unknown reasons. V and J calls and clone size follow that table, whereas D and trimming were derived from the DNA. This sample has about 120,000 clones in its table, and about 92% of those were observed once. The ten largest clones take up 4.5% to 6% of the sample.

The chain couples TRBV18 to TRBJ1-4, with TRBD1 identical over 7 junction bases. Sequenced here: peripheral blood, sampled 28 days after the second AZD1222 dose. The receptor comes from an adult who received the AZD1222 COVID-19 vaccine. The DNA sequence follows: TGTGCCAGCTCGCCCGGGACAGCGTATAATGAAAAACTGTTTTTT. This sequence encodes CASSPGTAYNEKLFF.